The rows below give T cell receptor beta chains drawn from one sample of a study of blood T cell repertoires in COVID-19. TCRdb's copy holds only in-frame clones and misses some; the assay was immunoSEQ multiplex PCR. The table has nearly 35,000 clones, more than 85% seen once. Sequenced input: peripheral blood. The source of these receptors is a human donor in a cohort sampled during active COVID-19. Each CDR3 is given with its conserved first and last residue. The D gene is left open where the match is weak. Rows give clone size only sometimes, using once, few, many, or a class for an expanded clone.

cdr3_aa cdr3_nt clone_size j_call v_call d_call
CASSVTGRQGLSNEKLFF TGTGCCAGCAGCGTAACCGGGCGACAGGGGCTGAGTAATGAAAAACTGTTTTTT . TRBJ1-4 TRBV7-9 TRBD1
CASSQQGREEPQHF TGTGCCAGCAGCCAACAGGGGCGCGAGGAGCCCCAGCATTTT . TRBJ1-5 TRBV5-4 TRBD1
CASSRPQGTFSGNTIYF TGTGCCAGCAGCCGACCTCAGGGCACCTTCTCTGGAAACACCATATATTTT . TRBJ1-3 TRBV5-8 .
CASSQEGRGPVSPINEQFF TGTGCCAGCAGCCAAGAGGGCAGGGGCCCCGTTTCTCCCATCAATGAGCAGTTCTTC . TRBJ2-1 TRBV3-1/TRBV3-2 .
CASSQLGLLAKNIQYF TGTGCCAGCAGCCAGCTGGGACTTTTAGCCAAAAACATTCAGTACTTC . TRBJ2-4 TRBV3-1/TRBV3-2 .
CASSHTSGGDTQYF TGTGCCAGCAGCCACACTAGCGGGGGAGATACGCAGTATTTT . TRBJ2-3 TRBV3-1/TRBV3-2 TRBD2
CASSSGQGGQPQHF TGTGCCAGCAGCTCAGGACAGGGCGGCCAGCCCCAGCATTTT . TRBJ1-5 TRBV5-4 TRBD1
CATSRRDSLGLRYGYTF TGTGCCACCAGCAGGAGGGACAGCCTAGGGCTGAGGTATGGCTACACCTTC . TRBJ1-2 TRBV15 TRBD1
CASSSGGNEKLFF TGTGCCAGCAGTTCAGGGGGCAATGAAAAACTGTTTTTT . TRBJ1-4 TRBV28 TRBD1
CASSYRDRGLSPLHF TGTGCCAGCAGTTACCGTGACAGGGGGCTCTCACCCCTCCACTTT . TRBJ1-6 TRBV6-5 TRBD1
CASSYGDTEAFF TGTGCCAGCAGTTACGGAGACACTGAAGCTTTCTTT . TRBJ1-1 TRBV6-5 .
CASSIGSGGLAGTYEQYF TGTGCCAGTAGTATAGGGAGTGGAGGACTAGCGGGAACCTACGAGCAGTACTTC . TRBJ2-7 TRBV19 TRBD2
CSASEGTFTQETQYF TGCAGTGCTAGTGAAGGGACTTTCACACAAGAGACCCAGTACTTC . TRBJ2-5 TRBV20-1 .
CAWTGPNSPLHF TGTGCCTGGACAGGTCCCAATTCACCCCTCCACTTT . TRBJ1-6 TRBV30 .
CASNTGGLAGELFF TGTGCCAGCAACACCGGCGGGTTAGCCGGGGAGCTGTTTTTT few TRBJ2-2 TRBV7-9 .
CASSPPGTQNNEQFF TGTGCCAGCAGCCCTCCCGGGACACAAAACAATGAGCAGTTCTTC . TRBJ2-1 TRBV16 .
CASSLRSAGGQKLFF TGTGCCAGCAGCCTGAGGTCGGCAGGGGGCCAGAAACTGTTTTTT . TRBJ1-4 TRBV5-4 TRBD1
CASWWLGNTEAFF TGTGCCAGCTGGTGGCTTGGGAACACTGAAGCTTTCTTT . TRBJ1-1 TRBV6-5 .
CASSSVGGPGGGYTF TGTGCCAGCAGTTCGGTAGGCGGCCCCGGGGGTGGCTACACCTTC . TRBJ1-2 TRBV27 .
CATSDLPGQGFTDTQYF TGTGCCACCAGTGATTTGCCGGGACAGGGGTTCACAGATACGCAGTATTTT . TRBJ2-3 TRBV24-1 TRBD1